This T cell receptor (beta chain) was identified in a study of OX40 agonist ivuxolimab in advanced cancers. Regarding the research as a whole: Ivuxolimab, which targeted the costimulatory receptor OX40 (CD134), was an agonistic, fully human IgG2 monoclonal antibody. Intravenous ivuxolimab was administered to patients every 2 weeks at six dose levels: 0.01, 0.1, 0.3, 1.5, 3 and 10 mg/kg. Among the roughly 50 dose-escalation patients, around 19 had hepatocellular carcinoma, about 15 melanoma, 9 renal cell carcinoma and 9 head and neck cancer. In the dose-escalation cohort, roughly 82% of patients were male, and the mean age was approximately 60 years with a range of roughly 20 to 80. Patients were allowed to have had prior anti-PD-1, anti-PD-L1 or anti-CTLA-4 therapy, and about 40% of the dose-escalation patients had been treated with checkpoint inhibitors. Partial responses occurred in three dose-escalation patients, of whom one had hepatocellular carcinoma and two had cutaneous melanoma. The point of sequencing TCRbeta in the periphery was to test whether ivuxolimab changed TCR sequence diversity and drove clonal T-cell expansion. The monotherapy dose-escalation portion (N ≈ 50 patients) of the phase I ivuxolimab trial is reported in the paper.

On this clone itself: No cognate antigen has been identified for it. Qualities for individual bases were not recorded, and no much larger clone is one base off.

Genomic DNA was isolated from the sorted cells so that the TCRbeta CDR3 region could be sequenced. The immunoSEQ Assay was used for sequencing of TCRbeta CDR3 regions. TCRdb took this table from immuneACCESS and kept in-frame rearrangements with V and J called. Such tables lack part of the clones; where checked against another copy, unresolved V genes explain under half of the gap, and the rest is unexplained. Counted in this sample were roughly 92,000 clones; roughly 89% of them appeared once. The ten biggest clones cover roughly 9.3% of the sample. Patients with autoimmune disease history or receiving systemic immunosuppression were excluded from the trial. Peripheral blood for TCR sequencing was collected from all dose cohorts at baseline, on cycle 4 day 1, and on cycle 7 day 1. The samples were taken from a phase I, first-in-human, multicenter, open-label dose-escalation trial of ivuxolimab. Adults with locally advanced or metastatic melanoma, renal cell, hepatocellular, or head and neck squamous cell carcinoma were enrolled in the trial. Before TCR sequencing, CD4+ T cells and CD8+ T cells were sorted from peripheral blood as separate populations.

Overall study outcomes, separate from this receptor: Partial responders in the 0.1-3.0 mg/kg groups had among the lowest normalized peripheral clonal expansion, especially among CD8+ T cells. At doses of 0.1 to 3.0 mg/kg, clonal expansion of both CD4+ and CD8+ blood T cells was observed from baseline to week 6. Which antigens the clonally expanded peripheral T cells were specific for was not determined. After ivuxolimab, expanded clones were on average more numerous among CD8+ T cells than among CD4+ T cells. Low levels of normalized T-cell clonal expansion were also seen in some nonresponding patients.

The germline V gene (reference sequence) specifies SGHKS as CDR1 and YYEKEE as CDR2. The trim is 2 bases for V and 0 bases for J, with a gap of 12 bases between the germline ends. The CDR3, cysteine through phenylalanine, is 15 amino acids long. Solely the CDR3 DNA is kept, with 45 bases framed from the first base. Recombination connected TRBV5-5 to TRBJ2-7; the D gene is perhaps TRBD1, on 6 matching bases. This sequence originates from an adult with an advanced solid tumor such as melanoma, head and neck, liver or kidney cancer. Specimen: CD4+ or CD8+ T cells sorted from blood, collected in a trial of the OX40 agonist ivuxolimab. The bases read TGTGCCAGCAGCTTTACAGGGACCAGCTCCTACGAGCAGTACTTC. It codes for CASSFTGTSSYEQYF.